This T cell receptor beta chain appears in the sequencing data of a study of shared clonotypes between healthy human individuals. Study outcomes and limitations: The study generally estimated greater richness for naive than memory subsets. Expectations were that clonotype sharing among donors would be affected by sequencing depth. A few donors shared approximately 5% of their naive CD4 clonotypes.

This CDR3 spans 12 amino acids. The germline V gene encodes CDR1 SGHRS and CDR2 YFSETQ. The germline V and J ends were trimmed by 4 bases and 2 bases, with 6 bases remaining between them. The protocol was immunoSEQ multiplex PCR, while the TCRdb copy is restricted to in-frame clones and leaves out a portion. This table holds 550,000 to 850,000 clones, around 74% found once. On this clone itself: No antigen is known for it.

The source material was memory CD4+ T cells sorted from blood. The subset denotes: CD45RA-negative fraction. The chain uses TRBV5-1 and TRBJ2-5; D is unclear. The receptor comes from a woman in her twenties or thirties in good health. The CDR3 region has the DNA TGCGCCAGCAGCCGTGTGCAAGAGACCCAGTACTTC. Its translation is CASSRVQETQYF.